This section outlines one TCR beta chain sequence together with its context. Its specificity is not known. The sample comes from a study of cytomegalovirus exposure and HLA in healthy donors. Study summary: The 95 to 150 validation repertoires and the approximately 670 first-cohort repertoires shared a platform, a later analysis reported. Whole-study results and caveats: Many donors carried some public TCRs, although rarity characterized most TCR sequences. The tendency of first-cohort TCR clusters to co-occur in the approximately 110 validation repertoires was identified by a subsequent analysis.

The protocol was immunoSEQ multiplex PCR, while the TCRdb copy is restricted to in-frame clones and leaves out a portion. The table shows 130,000 to 150,000 clones, with 89% occurring only once. The receptor comes from a woman between 18 and 30 years old in good health and CMV-seropositive. Source material: PBMCs.

CDR3 region: CASSPLGTGDEQFF. DNA for the CDR3: TGCGCCAGCAGCCCGCTCGGGACAGGGGATGAGCAGTTCTTC. The chain links TRBV5-1 to TRBJ2-1; 10 positions match TRBD1. The germline CDR1 and CDR2 sequences are SGHRS and YFSETQ. The CDR3 is 14 residues long. J lost 8 bases, V lost 4 bases, and 6 bases had no gene match.